One sample yielded the 5 T cell receptor beta chains listed below, sequenced in a study of technical replicates of blood from a few donors. Produced via immunoSEQ multiplex PCR; TCRdb's table is partial and in-frame only. The data show tens of thousands of clones, around 86% seen once. The sample taken for sequencing was PBMCs. Receptor source: a human donor in good health. Some clones in this sample may be carry-over from other donors' samples.

V gene TRBV7-2 combines with J gene TRBJ2-2; possibly TRBD2 for D (6 bases). The CDR3 sequence is 14 residues long. Trimming pared 11 bases from V and 6 bases from J, leaving 19 bases between. From germline, CDR1 is SGHTA and CDR2 FQGNSA. CDR3 in amino acids: CASDVAVLSGELFF. Here the CDR3 DNA reads TGTGCCTCTGACGTAGCGGTCCTCTCCGGGGAGCTGTTTTTT. Combining the CDR3 with reference TRBV7-2 and TRBJ2-2 gives the whole variable domain GAGVSQSPSNKVTEKGKDVELRCDPISGHTALYWYRQSLGQGLEFLIYFQGNSAPDKSGLPSDRFSAERTGGSVSTLTIQRTQQEDSAVYLCASDVAVLSGELFFGEGSRLTVL.

The chain uses TRBV7-9 and TRBJ1-6, with D hard to call. CDR1 and CDR2 (germline): SEHNR, FQNEAQ (reference sequence). Trimming removed 0 bases at V and 9 bases at J, with 3 bases between. This CDR3 is built from 12 residues. In DNA form, the CDR3 reads TGTGCCAGCAGCTTAGCCGGTTCACCCCTCCACTTT. It codes for CASSLAGSPLHF.

The CDR3 sequence is CASSSGLGTQYF. The CDR3 nucleotides read TGTGCCAGCAGCTCGGGACTTGGGACCCAGTACTTC. The gene calls are TRBV5-8 and TRBJ2-5, with TRBD2 as a possible D gene (6 bases). V shed 3 bases and J shed 7 bases, with 10 bases lying between them. CDR1 and CDR2 from the germline V gene are SGHTS and YDEGEE. The CDR3 loop spans 12 amino acids.

The J gene is TRBJ2-1, the V gene TRBV27; 9 bases line up with TRBD2. Trimming took 6 bases from V and 2 from J; bases not matched to a gene: 5. The CDR3 length is 15 residues. Germline V gene lookup returns CDR1 MNHEY and CDR2 SMNVEV (reference sequence). CDR3 protein: CASSEREVPYNEQFF. The CDR3 DNA sequence: TGTGCCAGCAGCGAGCGGGAGGTCCCCTACAATGAGCAGTTCTTC.

The CDR3 loop reads CASSYSATAANYGYTF. Here the CDR3 DNA reads TGTGCCAGCAGTTACTCGGCTACAGCAGCTAACTATGGCTACACCTTC. The J gene is TRBJ1-2, the V gene TRBV6-5; unclear D gene. The CDR3 contains 16 residues. CDR1 and CDR2 (germline): MNHEY, SVGAGI. Trimming removed 0 bases from V and 0 bases from J, with 11 bases in between.